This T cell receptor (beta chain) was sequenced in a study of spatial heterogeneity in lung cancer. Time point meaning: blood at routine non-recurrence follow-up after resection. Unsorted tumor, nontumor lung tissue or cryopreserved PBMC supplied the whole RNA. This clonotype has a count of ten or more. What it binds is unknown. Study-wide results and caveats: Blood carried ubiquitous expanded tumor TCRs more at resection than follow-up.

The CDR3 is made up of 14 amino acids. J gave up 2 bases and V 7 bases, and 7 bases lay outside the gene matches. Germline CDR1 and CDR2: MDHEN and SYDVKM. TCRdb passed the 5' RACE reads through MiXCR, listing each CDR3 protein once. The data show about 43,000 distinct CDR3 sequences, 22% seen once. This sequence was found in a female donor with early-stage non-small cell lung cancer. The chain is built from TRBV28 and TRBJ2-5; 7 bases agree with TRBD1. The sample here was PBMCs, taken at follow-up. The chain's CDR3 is CASTGTAVQETQYF. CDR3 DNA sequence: TGTGCCAGCACTGGGACAGCGGTGCAAGAGACCCAGTACTTC.